The following is a T cell receptor beta chain sequence with its context. Its antigen remains unknown. These data are taken from a study of CD4 T cells in relation to SARS-CoV-2 and coronaviruses. Germline values: CDR1 MDHEN, CDR2 SYDVKM. CDR3 length: 16 residues. Between the trimmed V and J ends, which lost 2 bases and 7 bases, there was a span of 17 bases. Naive and memory CD4+ T cells were cultured with CEF, then survey-sequenced. Sequencing was performed with immunoSEQ multiplex PCR; in TCRdb, only in-frame clones are kept and a portion is missing. The data contain just over 35,000 clones, 70% to 85% of them singletons.

This TCR derives from an adult with COVID-19. This chain joins TRBV28 and TRBJ2-2; D tentatively reads TRBD1 or TRBD2 (6 bases each). Sequencing used naive CD4+ T cells from PBMCs, cultured in vitro. Indicated subset: naive CD4+ T cells isolated by negative enrichment. CDR3 amino acids: CASSLDRGRPGGELFF. In DNA, the CDR3 is TGTGCCAGCAGTTTAGATCGGGGGCGCCCGGGCGGGGAGCTGTTTTTT.